The rows below give T cell receptor beta chains drawn from one sample of a study of identical twins. TCRdb passed the 5' RACE reads through MiXCR, listing each CDR3 protein once. Of about 280,000 distinct CDR3 sequences listed, about 8.9% are singletons. These same records also appear under a second study, on yellow fever vaccine responses in identical twins.

Input material: memory (CD45RO+) T cells sorted from blood. The receptors shown here come from a woman under 30 in good health. Each CDR3 is given with its conserved first and last residue. A D gene is named only where the DNA matches it firmly. Size is stated for part of the rows, as once, few or many counts, or as a class when the clone is expanded.

d_call	j_call	v_call	clone_size	cdr3_nt	cdr3_aa
TRBD2	TRBJ2-5	TRBV20-1	many	TGCAGTGCTAGCCTAGCGGGGTCGCAAGAGACCCAGTACTTC	CSASLAGSQETQYF
NA	TRBJ1-5	TRBV18	few	TGTGCCAGCTCACCAGATCTACGTCAGCCCCAGCATTTT	CASSPDLRQPQHF
TRBD1	TRBJ2-4	TRBV5-6	many	TGTGCCAGCTCTGGGACAGGCCGAGCCAAAAACATTCAGTACTTC	CASSGTGRAKNIQYF
NA	TRBJ2-5	TRBV11-1	few	TGTGCCAGCAGTCGGGACGGAGGAGAGACCCAGTACTTC	CASSRDGGETQYF
TRBD2	TRBJ2-3	TRBV6-1	NA	TGTGCCAGCAAAGTCCGGCGGGGGGGCACAGATACGCAGTATTTT	CASKVRRGGTDTQYF
TRBD1	TRBJ2-2	TRBV7-9	NA	TGTGCCAGCAGCTTGGGAGGACAGGGGAGGCGCACCGGGGAGCTGTTTTTT	CASSLGGQGRRTGELFF
NA	TRBJ2-2	TRBV18	few	TGTGCCAGCTCACTGGGACCATACACCGGGGAGCTGTTTTTT	CASSLGPYTGELFF
NA	TRBJ1-2	TRBV10-3	NA	TGTGCCGTAGGGGGGACTAACTATGGCTACACCTTC	CAVGGTNYGYTF
TRBD2	TRBJ2-1	TRBV2	few	TGTGCCAGCAGTGAAAGGGCTAGCGGGAGTATAAATGAGCAGTTCTTC	CASSERASGSINEQFF
NA	TRBJ2-3	TRBV20-1	NA	TGCAGTCCCCGGGGAGGATACACAGATACGCAGTATTTT	CSPRGGYTDTQYF
NA	TRBJ2-7	TRBV7-2	few	TGTGCCAGCAGCCCCCGGGATAGCGGCGTCGAGCAGTACTTC	CASSPRDSGVEQYF
TRBD1	TRBJ2-1	TRBV6-1	NA	TGTGCCAGCAGGAAAACCGGGACAGGGGTTTGGGAGCAGTTCTTC	CASRKTGTGVWEQFF
TRBD1	TRBJ1-1	TRBV3-1	few	TGTGCCAGCAGCCGCACCCCGGGACAGGGGAACACTGAAGCTTTCTTT	CASSRTPGQGNTEAFF
NA	TRBJ1-2	TRBV12-3/TRBV12-4	many	TGTGCCAGCAGTTTAGGAAGGAGACTCTATGGCTACACCTTC	CASSLGRRLYGYTF
NA	TRBJ2-3	TRBV10-3	many	TGTGCCATCAGCGAGACGGGCACAGATACGCAGTATTTT	CAISETGTDTQYF
NA	TRBJ1-3	TRBV25-1	many	TGTGCCAGCAGTTCCAGGGATTTGCCCTCTGGAAACACCATATATTTT	CASSSRDLPSGNTIYF
NA	TRBJ1-2	TRBV20-1	few	TGCAGTGCTAGAGAAGGCCATGGCTACACCTTC	CSAREGHGYTF
TRBD1	TRBJ2-4	TRBV4-2	many	TGTGCCAGCAGCCCCCGACAGGGAGAGATTCAGTACTTC	CASSPRQGEIQYF
NA	TRBJ1-2	TRBV6-4	few	TGTGCCAGCAGTGACAGGGGGACCGCCATTGGAGCTGGCTACACCTTC	CASSDRGTAIGAGYTF
TRBD1	TRBJ2-1	TRBV10-3	few	TGTGCCATCAGTGGGACAGGGGGGAACAATGAGCAGTTCTTC	CAISGTGGNNEQFF
TRBD2	TRBJ2-1	TRBV3-1	many	TGTGCCAGCAGCCCTGGGCCGGCTAGCGGGAGTCTGAACTCCTACAATGAGCAGTTCTTC	CASSPGPASGSLNSYNEQFF
NA	TRBJ1-1	TRBV28	NA	TGTGCCAGCAGCCCCGGGTCGAACACTGAAGCTTTCTTT	CASSPGSNTEAFF
NA	TRBJ1-2	TRBV5-6	NA	TGTGCCAGCATTGTTCAACGGTTCACTAACTATGGCTACACCTTC	CASIVQRFTNYGYTF
NA	TRBJ2-3	TRBV20-1	many	TGCAGTGCTAGAGTCGCGGAGCCACCTAGCACAGATACGCAGTATTTT	CSARVAEPPSTDTQYF
TRBD1	TRBJ1-4	TRBV5-1	many	TGCGCCAGCAGCCCACAGGGGGCCTTATATGAAAAACTGTTTTTT	CASSPQGALYEKLFF
NA	TRBJ2-2	TRBV7-9	many	TGTGCCAGCAGCTTTTTACTTGGCAGGTGGAACACCGGGGAGCTGTTTTTT	CASSFLLGRWNTGELFF
TRBD1	TRBJ2-2	TRBV20-1	many	TGCAGTGCTAGAAACAGGGGGTACGACACCGGGGAGCTGTTTTTT	CSARNRGYDTGELFF
TRBD1	TRBJ1-4	TRBV4-1	few	TGCGCCAGCAGCCAGGCGACAGGGGGATGGAATGAAAAACTGTTTTTT	CASSQATGGWNEKLFF
NA	TRBJ1-1	TRBV6-5	NA	TGTGCCAGCAGTGGGGGGGGAGTAGAAGCTTTCTTT	CASSGGGVEAFF
TRBD2	TRBJ2-5	TRBV20-1	few	TGCAGTGCTAGACCCCCGGGGGGACTAGCTCAAGAGACCCAGTACTTC	CSARPPGGLAQETQYF